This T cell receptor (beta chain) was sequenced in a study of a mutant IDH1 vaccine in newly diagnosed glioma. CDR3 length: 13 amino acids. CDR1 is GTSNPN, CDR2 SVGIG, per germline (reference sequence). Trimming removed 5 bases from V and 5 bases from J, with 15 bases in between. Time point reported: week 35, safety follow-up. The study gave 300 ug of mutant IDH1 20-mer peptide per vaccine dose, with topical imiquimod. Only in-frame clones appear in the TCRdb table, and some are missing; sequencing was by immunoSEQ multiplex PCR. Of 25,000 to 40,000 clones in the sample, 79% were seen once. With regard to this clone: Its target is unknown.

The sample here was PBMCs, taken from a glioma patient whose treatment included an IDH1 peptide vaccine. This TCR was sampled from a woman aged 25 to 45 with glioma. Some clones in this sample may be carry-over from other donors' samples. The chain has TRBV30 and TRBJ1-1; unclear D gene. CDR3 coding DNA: TGTGCCTGGGCAGAGGGCAAGGCAACTGAAGCTTTCTTT. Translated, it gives CAWAEGKATEAFF.